What follows are 25 T cell receptor beta chains derived from one specimen sequenced in a study of blood T cell repertoires in COVID-19. Sequenced by immunoSEQ multiplex PCR; TCRdb stores in-frame clones only, minus some. Of some 140,000 clones in the sample, about 89% were seen once. Sequenced sample: peripheral blood. The receptors shown here come from a man in his forties or fifties with active or convalescent COVID-19.

This sequence joins TRBV11-2 and TRBJ2-5, with 7 bases lining up with TRBD1. Trimming at V came to 0 bases and at J to 3 bases, leaving 10 bases not matched to a gene. In germline, CDR1 is SGHAT, CDR2 FQNNGV. CDR3 length equals 17 residues. CDR3 amino acids: CASSLDLRDRAEETQYF. Here the CDR3 DNA reads TGTGCCAGCAGCTTAGATCTAAGAGACAGGGCCGAAGAGACCCAGTACTTC.

The V and J genes are TRBV19 and TRBJ2-1; 10 bases are shared with TRBD1. Trimming at V came to 9 bases and at J to 3 bases, leaving 2 bases not matched to a gene. This CDR3 has 13 residues. The V gene's germline CDR1 is LNHDA and CDR2 SQIVND (reference sequence). CDR3 DNA: TGTGCCAGCCGGGACAGGGGCTACAATGAGCAGTTCTTC. It yields the protein CASRDRGYNEQFF.

V usage is TRBV18 and J usage is TRBJ2-5, with 7 bases that match TRBD1. J lost 4 bases, V lost 0 bases, and 8 bases had no gene match. The germline V gene has CDR1 KGHSH and CDR2 LQKENI. This CDR3 is built from 16 residues. The CDR3 DNA reads as TGTGCCAGCTCACCACCCGCGACAGGGTTGTCAGAGACCCAGTACTTC. Translation: CASSPPATGLSETQYF. Full variable domain (rest looked up from reference TRBV18 and TRBJ2-5): NAGVMQNPRHLVRRRGQEARLRCSPMKGHSHVYWYRQLPEEGLKFMVYLQKENIIDESGMPKERFSAEFPKEGPSILRIQQVVRGDSAAYFCASSPPATGLSETQYFGPGTRLLVL.

The V gene is TRBV11-2, the J gene TRBJ2-7; a possible D gene is TRBD2 (6 bases). Germline V gene data show CDR1 as SGHAT and CDR2 as FQNNGV. Trimming stripped 1 base from V and 0 bases from J, with 13 bases between. The CDR3 covers 16 residues. The CDR3 reads CASSLGVGAGSYEQYF. The DNA of the CDR3 is TGTGCCAGCAGCTTAGGGGTGGGAGCGGGCTCCTACGAGCAGTACTTC.

The chain links TRBV4-1 to TRBJ2-3, with TRBD2 matching over 14 bases. CDR1 is MGHRA, CDR2 YSYEKL, per germline. The V gene end was trimmed by 0 bases and the J gene end by 4 bases; junction bases not matched to a gene: 3. This CDR3 is 17 amino acids long. CDR3 sequence reads: CASSQETSGRAADTQYF. CDR3 coding DNA: TGCGCCAGCAGCCAAGAGACTAGCGGGAGGGCCGCAGATACGCAGTATTTT.

V gene TRBV11-2 combines with J gene TRBJ1-4; 7 nucleotides line up with TRBD1. Germline V gives CDR1 SGHAT, CDR2 FQNNGV. The V gene end was trimmed by 5 bases and the J gene end by 0 bases; junction bases not matched to a gene: 6. This CDR3 has 16 residues. CDR3 amino acids: CASSRGGATTNEKLFF. The CDR3 DNA reads TGTGCCAGCAGCCGAGGGGGCGCGACAACTAATGAAAAACTGTTTTTT.

The rearrangement uses TRBV7-6 and TRBJ2-5; TRBD1 is a possible D gene (5 bases). The CDR3 extends over 15 amino acids. V was pared by 1 base and J by 3 bases, with 12 bases between. Germline CDR1 reads SGHVS; CDR2 reads FNYEAQ. The DNA for the CDR3 is TGTGCCAGCAGCTTAGACGGCAGGGAAGAAGAGACCCAGTACTTC. Translated: CASSLDGREEETQYF.

V is TRBV5-1 and J is TRBJ2-5; 7 bases match TRBD2. Germline-derived CDR1 and CDR2 are SGHRS and YFSETQ. V lost 3 bases and J lost 3; bases outside the gene matches: 8. The CDR3 is 15 residues long. The CDR3 DNA is TGCGCCAGCAGCTCCGAATTCGCGGGGGAAGAGACCCAGTACTTC. It yields the protein CASSSEFAGEETQYF.

This chain joins TRBV6-4 and TRBJ1-1, with D possibly TRBD1 on 6 matching bases. V was pared by 7 bases and J by 1 base, with 13 bases between. The CDR3 has 14 residues. The germline V gene has CDR1 MRHNA and CDR2 SNTAGT. The CDR3 bases are TGTGCCAGCAAGAAAGACAGGACGAACACTGAAGCTTTCTTT. Protein product: CASKKDRTNTEAFF.

The V gene is TRBV29-1, the J gene TRBJ2-5, with 12 nucleotides matching TRBD1. With V trimmed by 5 bases and J by 2 bases, 9 bases remained unmatched. Germline V gives CDR1 SQVTM, CDR2 ANQGSEA. CDR3 length equals 16 residues. CDR3 DNA: TGCAGCGTTCTCGGGACAGGGGGCCTAAGACAAGAGACCCAGTACTTC. Translating gives CSVLGTGGLRQETQYF.

The chain links TRBV19 to TRBJ1-1; D may be TRBD1 (6 bases). In germline, CDR1 is LNHDA, CDR2 SQIVND (reference sequence). V lost 5 bases and J 1 base, leaving 11 bases between the germline ends. There are 14 residues in the CDR3. The CDR3 here is CASSDDRTNTEAFF. The CDR3 coding sequence is TGTGCCAGTAGTGATGACAGGACGAACACTGAAGCTTTCTTT.

The rearrangement uses TRBV6-2 or TRBV6-3 and TRBJ2-3; no clear D. Trimming shortened V by 2 bases and J by 4 bases, and 7 bases separated the two germline ends. Looked up from germline, CDR1 is MNHEY and CDR2 is SVGEGT. CDR3 size: 13 residues. The CDR3 DNA reads TGTGCCAGCAGTTACGGCATCCCAGATACGCAGTATTTT. Translated, it gives CASSYGIPDTQYF.

This chain uses TRBV5-6 with TRBJ2-3, with a possible D match to TRBD1 (6 bases). The germline gives CDR1 SGHDT, CDR2 YYEEEE. V was cut by 0 bases and J by 1 base, with 9 bases left in between. The CDR3 contains 15 residues. The CDR3 reads CASSLGAGGTDTQYF. The CDR3 region has the DNA TGTGCCAGCAGCTTGGGGGCAGGGGGCACAGATACGCAGTATTTT.

The J gene is TRBJ1-4, the V gene TRBV12-5; 7 bases match TRBD1. Germline V gene lookup returns CDR1 LGHNT and CDR2 FRNRAP. The J segment lost 1 base and the V segment lost 7 bases, leaving 3 bases of the junction unmatched. The CDR3 is made up of 14 amino acids. The CDR3 nucleotides are TGTGCTAGTGTTAGACAGGGAACTAATGAAAAACTGTTTTTT. This translates into CASVRQGTNEKLFF.

The gene calls are TRBV19 and TRBJ1-5; D possibly corresponds to TRBD1 (6 bases). The CDR3 runs to 15 residues. V gave up 3 bases and J gave up 4 bases, with 13 bases separating them. CDR1 and CDR2 from the germline V gene are LNHDA and SQIVND (reference sequence). CDR3 residues: CASSILPGANQPQHF. The DNA for the CDR3 is TGTGCCAGTAGTATCCTTCCAGGGGCTAATCAGCCCCAGCATTTT.

The chain uses TRBV5-8 and TRBJ2-1, with 7 positions matching TRBD1. V shed 3 bases and J 1 base; nucleotides not matched to a gene: 4. The CDR3 runs 15 residues. CDR1 is SGHTS, CDR2 YDEGEE, per germline. As DNA, the CDR3 is TGTGCCAGCAGCTCAGGGGGTCGGTCCTACAATGAGCAGTTCTTC. The encoded protein is CASSSGGRSYNEQFF.

J is TRBJ1-5 and V is TRBV6-6, with D maybe TRBD1 (6 bases). The germline CDR1 and CDR2 sequences are MNHNY and SVGAGI (reference sequence). V was cut by 5 bases and J by 1 base, with 21 bases left in between. This CDR3 is 18 amino acids long. The CDR3 sequence: CASSPQSRGLGSNQPQHF. Here the CDR3 DNA reads TGTGCCAGCAGTCCTCAAAGCAGGGGACTAGGAAGCAATCAGCCCCAGCATTTT.

The V gene is TRBV6-5, the J gene TRBJ2-7; TRBD1 matches at 11 bases. The CDR3 runs 14 residues. Germline CDR1 is MNHEY and CDR2 is SVGAGI. J was trimmed by 6 bases and V by 6 bases; bases with no gene match: 7. The CDR3 loop is CASSYGTGGPEQYF. CDR3 nucleotides: TGTGCCAGCAGCTACGGGACAGGGGGGCCCGAGCAGTACTTC.

A single count supports this clone. The gene calls are TRBV24-1 and TRBJ1-1; a weak D match, TRBD1 (6 bases). The CDR3 length is 15 residues. Trimming pared 4 bases from V and 4 bases from J, leaving 15 bases between. The germline V gene encodes CDR1 KGHDR and CDR2 SFDVKD. In DNA form, the CDR3 reads TGTGCCACCAGTGACCCGTCCAGGGGATTCACTGAAGCTTTCTTT. Translation: CATSDPSRGFTEAFF.

For the CDR3, the DNA is TGTGCCAGCAGCCAGCCTAGCGGCTCCTACAATGAGCAGTTCTTC. Translating gives CASSQPSGSYNEQFF. This chain uses TRBV14 with TRBJ2-1; 7 nucleotides match TRBD2. V shed 3 bases, J shed 0 bases, and the junction held 2 bases outside the gene matches. The germline V gene encodes CDR1 SGHDN and CDR2 FVKESK. The CDR3 runs to 15 residues.

This chain links TRBV19 with TRBJ2-5, with D possibly being TRBD2 (6 bases). The CDR3 is 14 amino acids. Germline V lookup: CDR1 LNHDA, CDR2 SQIVND (reference sequence). V shed 3 bases and J shed 0 bases, with 8 bases lying between them. The CDR3 DNA reads TGTGCCAGTAGTATTCGGGGGAACCAAGAGACCCAGTACTTC. As protein: CASSIRGNQETQYF.

The rearrangement joins TRBV7-6 to TRBJ2-2; 9 bases are a match to TRBD2. With V trimmed by 5 bases and J by 5 bases, 9 bases remained unmatched. CDR1 SGHVS and CDR2 FNYEAQ come from the germline V gene. CDR3 length: 16 amino acids. The CDR3 DNA reads TGTGCCAGCAGCACCCGACTAGCGGAACTTACCGGGGAGCTGTTTTTT. Translated, it gives CASSTRLAELTGELFF.

The chain carries TRBV5-6 and TRBJ2-1; TRBD2 aligns across 12 bases. This CDR3 comprises 19 residues. V was clipped by 0 bases and J by 1 base; unmatched bases: 8. Germline V gene data show CDR1 as SGHDT and CDR2 as YYEEEE. CDR3 nucleotides: TGTGCCAGCAGCTTGGCGCTAGCGGGGGGGCCGCTTTCCTACAATGAGCAGTTCTTC. The encoded protein is CASSLALAGGPLSYNEQFF.

The V gene is TRBV6-4, the J gene TRBJ1-1; 8 positions match TRBD1. From germline, CDR1 is MRHNA and CDR2 SNTAGT. The CDR3 is made up of 13 amino acids. V was pared by 4 bases and J by 8 bases, with 6 bases of the junction left unmatched. CDR3 DNA: TGTGCCAGCAGTGTCGAAGACAGGGGCGAAGCTTTCTTT. Its translation is CASSVEDRGEAFF.

This chain uses TRBV4-3 with TRBJ1-1; 8 positions match TRBD1. Per germline, CDR1 LGHNA and CDR2 YSLEER. The V segment lost 3 bases and the J segment 1 base; nucleotides outside the gene matches: 13. The CDR3 extends over 18 amino acids. The CDR3 region is CASSHSASDRVGNTEAFF. The CDR3 nucleotides are TGCGCCAGCAGCCATAGCGCCTCGGACAGGGTAGGGAACACTGAAGCTTTCTTT.